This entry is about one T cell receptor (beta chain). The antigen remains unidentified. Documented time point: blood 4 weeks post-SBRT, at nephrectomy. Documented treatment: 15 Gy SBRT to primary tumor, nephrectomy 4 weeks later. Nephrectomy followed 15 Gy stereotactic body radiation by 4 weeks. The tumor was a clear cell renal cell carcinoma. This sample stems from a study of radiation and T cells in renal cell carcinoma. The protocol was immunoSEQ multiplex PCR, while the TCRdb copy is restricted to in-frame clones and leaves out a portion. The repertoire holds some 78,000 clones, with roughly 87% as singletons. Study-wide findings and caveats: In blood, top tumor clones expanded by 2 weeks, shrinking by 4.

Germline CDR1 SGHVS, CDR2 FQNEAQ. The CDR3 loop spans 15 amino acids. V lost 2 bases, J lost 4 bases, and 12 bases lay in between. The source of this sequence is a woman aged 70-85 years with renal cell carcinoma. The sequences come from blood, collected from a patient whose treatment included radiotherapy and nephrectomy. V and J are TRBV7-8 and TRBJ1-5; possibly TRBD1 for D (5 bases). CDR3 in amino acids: CASSLLGTVNQPQHF. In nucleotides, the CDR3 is TGTGCCAGCAGCTTACTCGGGACGGTTAATCAGCCCCAGCATTTT.